Shown below are 14 T cell receptor beta chains from a single sample sequenced in a study of T-cell reconstitution after alpha-beta-depleted transplantation in children. The TCRbeta library incorporated unique molecular identifiers. Each CDR3 protein is one row after TCRdb ran MiXCR on the PCR reads. In the table there are fewer than 550,000 distinct CDR3 sequences, about 17% of which are singletons. The material was PBMCs, mostly from graft donor cells, obtained 360 days after TCRalphabeta/CD19-depleted stem cell transplant. The receptors were gathered from a boy in the first two years of life who had a stem cell transplant for Wiskott-Aldrich syndrome, so the T cells may come from the graft donor.

J is TRBJ2-1 and V is TRBV7-9; D may correspond to TRBD1 or TRBD2 (8 bases each). Germline CDR1 SEHNR, CDR2 FQNEAQ (reference sequence). This CDR3 has 15 residues. V lost 2 bases and J lost 6, with 14 bases in between. CDR3 loop: CASSLFSGTGNEQFF. CDR3 nucleotides: TGTGCCAGCAGCTTATTTAGCGGGACAGGCAATGAGCAGTTCTTC.

Only a few counts were recorded for this clonotype. The gene calls are TRBV6-5 and TRBJ1-4, with D possibly matching TRBD1 (5 bases). Germline values: CDR1 MNHEY, CDR2 SVGAGI. CDR3 length: 14 amino acids. Trimming cost V 3 bases and J 7 bases, with 12 bases left between them. In nucleotides, the CDR3 is TGTGCCAGCAGTTATTCCACAGGTCCTGAAAAACTGTTTTTT. Protein: CASSYSTGPEKLFF.

This chain uses TRBV3-1 with TRBJ1-2, with D perhaps matching TRBD1 (5 bases). V was shortened by 4 bases and J by 4 bases, with 13 bases between the two germline ends. The CDR3 is 14 amino acids. Germline assignment: CDR1 LGHDT and CDR2 YNNKEL (reference sequence). CDR3 coding DNA: TGTGCCAGCAGCCCCTCCGCGGGACGCTATGGCTACACCTTC. Translation gives CASSPSAGRYGYTF.

This clonotype was seen just once. This rearrangement joins TRBV10-2 to TRBJ2-4, with TRBD2 matching over 7 bases. Per the germline V gene, CDR1 is WSHSY and CDR2 is SAAADI. The ends lost 7 bases at V and 0 bases at J; junction bases unmatched: 12. CDR3 size: 17 residues. CDR3 DNA: TGCGCCAGCATCAGCGGGATTGGGAGATTAGCCAAAAACATTCAGTACTTC. Translation: CASISGIGRLAKNIQYF.

This clonotype was found a few times. This chain links TRBV6-2 or TRBV6-3 with TRBJ2-4, with 9 bases aligning to TRBD1. The trim removed 2 bases at V and 9 bases at J, leaving 5 bases unmatched. Germline-derived CDR1 and CDR2 are MNHEY and SVGEGT. The CDR3 has 14 residues. Here the CDR3 DNA reads TGTGCCAGCAGTTACAGGGACAGGGCTGGCATTCAGTACTTC. Its protein product is CASSYRDRAGIQYF.

The chain links TRBV9 to TRBJ2-2, with 14 bases fitting TRBD2. Germline V gene sequence: CDR1 SGDLS, CDR2 YYNGEE. The CDR3 is made up of 19 amino acids. The V and J ends lost 0 bases and 4 bases, in that order; junction bases with no gene match: 8. CDR3 protein: CASSVAGTSGRGSTGELFF. Here the CDR3 DNA reads TGTGCCAGCAGCGTAGCCGGGACTAGCGGGAGAGGTAGCACCGGGGAGCTGTTTTTT.

This clonotype was picked up a small number of times. J is TRBJ2-4 and V is TRBV6-1; 12 bases are a match to TRBD2. Trimming removed 10 bases from V and 0 bases from J; junction bases left unmatched: 4. Germline V gives CDR1 MNHNS, CDR2 SASEGT. This CDR3 has 15 amino acids. CDR3 sequence (DNA): TGTGCCACCCTGACTAGCGGGAGAGCCAAAAACATTCAGTACTTC. It codes for CATLTSGRAKNIQYF.

This CDR3 is CASSLPGLAGVTYNEQFF. CDR3 nucleotides: TGCGCCAGCAGCTTACCGGGACTAGCGGGAGTAACCTACAATGAGCAGTTCTTC. V gene TRBV5-1 combines with J gene TRBJ2-1, with TRBD2 matching over 14 bases. With V trimmed by 2 bases and J by 2 bases, 6 bases remained unmatched. The CDR3 length is 18 residues. Germline CDR1 reads SGHRS; CDR2 reads YFSETQ.

This clonotype was picked up a small number of times. The chain couples TRBV24-1 to TRBJ1-2; no clear D. The V gene's germline CDR1 is KGHDR and CDR2 SFDVKD. The length of the CDR3 is 14 residues. V was trimmed by 6 bases and J by 4 bases, leaving 14 bases between them. The CDR3: CATSPRPPSYGYTF. CDR3 DNA sequence: TGTGCCACCAGTCCCAGGCCTCCTAGCTATGGCTACACCTTC.

This clonotype appeared a few times. V and J are TRBV6-5 and TRBJ2-1; 9 bases are shared with TRBD1. V trimming: 4 bases; J trimming: 4 bases; junction bases outside the gene matches: 14. In germline, CDR1 is MNHEY, CDR2 SVGAGI. This CDR3 contains 18 residues. The CDR3 nucleotides read TGTGCCAGCAGTTCCTACAGGGGGCCGGGGGGTCATTACAATGAGCAGTTCTTC. It specifies CASSSYRGPGGHYNEQFF.

This clonotype was recorded at least ten times. The genes are TRBV3-1 and TRBJ2-1; no clear D gene. V lost 4 bases and J 2 bases, leaving 6 bases between the germline ends. This CDR3 has 13 residues. Germline V gene lookup returns CDR1 LGHDT and CDR2 YNNKEL (reference sequence). The CDR3: CASSLDTYNEQFF. The CDR3 DNA follows: TGTGCCAGCAGCCTAGACACCTACAATGAGCAGTTCTTC.

This clonotype has only a few counts. The chain is built from TRBV7-2 and TRBJ1-1; 8 bases are a match to TRBD1. Germline V gives CDR1 SGHTA, CDR2 FQGNSA. The CDR3 length is 14 residues. The V gene end was trimmed by 5 bases and the J gene end by 3 bases; junction bases not matched to a gene: 5. CDR3 nucleotide sequence: TGTGCCAGCAGCCTGGGACAGGTGCACACTGAAGCTTTCTTT. It encodes CASSLGQVHTEAFF.

This chain joins TRBV6-2 or TRBV6-3 and TRBJ2-5, with D hard to call. There are 13 residues in the CDR3. The V gene lost 2 bases and the J gene lost 0 bases, with 4 bases spanning the gap. CDR1 and CDR2 (germline): MNHEY, SVGEGT. The CDR3, as DNA: TGTGCCAGCAGTTACCTGTACCAAGAGACCCAGTACTTC. This encodes CASSYLYQETQYF.

This chain uses TRBV6-1 with TRBJ1-1; the D is unclear. This CDR3 has 17 amino acids. CDR1 and CDR2 (germline): MNHNS, SASEGT. V lost 2 bases to trimming and J lost 1 base, with 17 bases between them. The CDR3 DNA follows: TGTGCCAGCAGTGAATATGGAACGAGGGTGGGGAACACTGAAGCTTTCTTT. Amino acid sequence: CASSEYGTRVGNTEAFF.